The 10 T cell receptor beta chains presented below share a single source sample, sequenced in a study of T cells in Graves' hyperthyroidism and ophthalmopathy. The TCR beta CDR3 regions underwent amplification using RNA transcripts as the source. First-round RT-PCR of the TCR CDR3 relied on the HTBI primer set. MiXCR, applied by TCRdb to the multiplex PCR reads, yields one record per CDR3 protein. The repertoire holds more than 500,000 distinct CDR3 sequences, 15% to 20% seen once, with 3.8% in the top ten. Sequenced material: blood. Source of these receptors: a woman under 40 with Graves' hyperthyroidism.

This clonotype was picked up many times. The chain has TRBV12-3 or TRBV12-4 and TRBJ2-7, with D possibly matching TRBD2 (6 bases). The CDR3 is made up of 15 amino acids. V was clipped by 2 bases and J by 0 bases, with 11 bases between them. CDR3 coding DNA: TGTGCCAGCAGTTTATCGGGGGTTAACTCCTACGAGCAGTACTTC. Translation gives CASSLSGVNSYEQYF.

V and J are TRBV27 and TRBJ1-1; 8 bases line up with TRBD1. Per germline, CDR1 MNHEY and CDR2 SMNVEV (reference sequence). The CDR3 extends over 13 amino acids. V was clipped by 8 bases and J by 5 bases; unmatched bases: 7. The chain's CDR3 is CASGTGGGTEAFF. The DNA for the CDR3 is TGTGCCAGCGGCACAGGGGGAGGAACTGAAGCTTTCTTT.

This clonotype occurred many times. The rearrangement uses TRBV3-1 and TRBJ2-1; D uncertain. Germline CDR1 is LGHDT and CDR2 is YNNKEL (reference sequence). With 5 bases removed from V and 12 bases from J, the gap between germline ends came to 11 bases. The CDR3 consists of 11 residues. The CDR3 region is CASSSQSWQFF. CDR3 sequence (DNA): TGTGCCAGCAGCTCCCAGTCGTGGCAGTTCTTC.

This clonotype was seen repeatedly, ten times or more. The J gene is TRBJ2-3, the V gene TRBV27; D may be TRBD2 (6 bases). The CDR3 totals 23 residues. The germline V gene has CDR1 MNHEY and CDR2 SMNVEV (reference sequence). Trimming left V 5 bases short and J 1 base short, with 37 bases between. This chain's CDR3 is CASSPYSEVAATFARSGTDTQYF. CDR3 nucleotide sequence: TGTGCCAGCAGTCCCTATTCGGAAGTAGCGGCGACTTTTGCTAGGTCTGGCACAGATACGCAGTATTTT.

This clonotype showed up many times. The chain joins TRBV11-2 to TRBJ2-3, with TRBD1 matching 7 bases. Germline values: CDR1 SGHAT, CDR2 FQNNGV. J lost 10 bases, V lost 1 base, and 2 bases had no gene match. CDR3 length: 12 residues. CDR3 sequence reads: CASSLGDSSQYF. The CDR3 coding sequence is TGTGCCAGCAGCTTAGGGGACAGTTCGCAGTATTTT.

This clonotype came up many times. V gene TRBV2 combines with J gene TRBJ2-7; 9 bases are shared with TRBD2. CDR1 and CDR2 from the germline V gene are SNHLY and FYNNEI. CDR3 size: 14 residues. V lost 10 bases to trimming and J lost 3 bases; unmatched junction nucleotides: 10. In DNA, the CDR3 is TGTGCCACCGCAGCGGGAGGAGGCGTCTACGAGCAGTACTTC. It codes for CATAAGGGVYEQYF.

The table lists this clonotype with many counts. The chain links TRBV25-1 to TRBJ2-2, with 9 bases identical to TRBD1. V shed 3 bases and J 7 bases; nucleotides not matched to a gene: 9. The CDR3 contains 16 residues. Looked up from germline, CDR1 is MGHDK and CDR2 is SYGVNS. CDR3 residues: CASSEGGTGTGGELFF. The CDR3 DNA is TGTGCCAGCAGTGAGGGGGGGACAGGGACCGGCGGGGAGCTGTTTTTT.

The gene calls are TRBV9 and TRBJ2-5, with D perhaps matching TRBD2 (5 bases). The germline V gene encodes CDR1 SGDLS and CDR2 YYNGEE. The CDR3 length is 16 residues. V lost 0 bases and J lost 10, with 22 bases in between. CDR3 in DNA: TGTGCCAGCAGCGTAGATTTTTTCAGAGGGAGCGCAGTCCAGTACTTC. Its translation: CASSVDFFRGSAVQYF.

The sample holds a few counts of this clonotype. J is TRBJ2-3 and V is TRBV27; 10 bases are a match to TRBD1. The CDR3 has 16 amino acids. Germline-derived CDR1 and CDR2 are MNHEY and SMNVEV (reference sequence). J gave up 7 bases and V 5 bases, and 12 bases lay outside the gene matches. DNA for the CDR3: TGTGCCAGCAGTATCCGGGACAGGGGTTTGATGAATACGCAGTATTTT. This translates into CASSIRDRGLMNTQYF.

This chain uses TRBV6-5 with TRBJ1-5; D uncertain. CDR3 size: 13 residues. Germline assignment: CDR1 MNHEY and CDR2 SVGAGI. V was shortened by 2 bases and J by 6 bases, with 8 bases between the two germline ends. CDR3 amino acids: CASSYPTSQPQHF. The DNA for the CDR3 is TGTGCCAGCAGTTACCCAACCAGTCAGCCCCAGCATTTT.